Listed below are T cell receptor beta chains from one sample, sequenced in a study of T cells in Graves' hyperthyroidism and ophthalmopathy. TCRdb reanalysed the multiplex PCR reads using MiXCR and keeps one entry per CDR3 protein. This table has 500,000 to 700,000 distinct CDR3 sequences, 16% appearing once. The sequenced sample consisted of blood. The receptors originated from a woman younger than 35 with Graves' hyperthyroidism. CDR3s include the opening cysteine and the closing phenylalanine or tryptophan. D genes are given only for firm matches.

V gene: TRBV24-1
D gene: .
CDR3 protein: CATSDGYTDTQYF

V gene: TRBV11-3
D gene: .
CDR3 protein: CASSPRTPKNIQYF

V gene: TRBV27
D gene: TRBD1
CDR3 protein: CASSPHRGPYQPQHF

V gene: TRBV18
D gene: .
CDR3 protein: CASSPKDTQYF

V gene: TRBV19
D gene: .
CDR3 protein: CASSTVNGNEQFF

V gene: TRBV11-3
D gene: TRBD2
CDR3 protein: CASSESGTPGETQYF

V gene: TRBV5-1
D gene: .
CDR3 protein: CASSLAGREAFF

V gene: TRBV10-3
D gene: .
CDR3 protein: CAAGPVQETQYF

V gene: TRBV12-3/TRBV12-4
D gene: .
CDR3 protein: CASGGESSYNSPLHF

V gene: TRBV5-6
D gene: TRBD2
CDR3 protein: CASSLGFLAASTDTQYF

V gene: TRBV15
D gene: .
CDR3 protein: CATSQGRSYEQYF

V gene: TRBV28
D gene: TRBD2
CDR3 protein: CASSSPLKREGKLAKNIQYF

V gene: TRBV4-2
D gene: .
CDR3 protein: CASSQGLSSETQYF

V gene: TRBV27
D gene: TRBD1
CDR3 protein: CASSKDRAADTQYF

V gene: TRBV12-3/TRBV12-4
D gene: .
CDR3 protein: CASSLREQGGYTF

V gene: TRBV20-1
D gene: .
CDR3 protein: CSARDTLGPIYGYTF

V gene: TRBV12-3/TRBV12-4
D gene: .
CDR3 protein: CASSLAQGRVDEQFF

V gene: TRBV20-1
D gene: TRBD1
CDR3 protein: CSARDWVGGQISYNEQFF

V gene: TRBV6-2/TRBV6-3
D gene: .
CDR3 protein: CASSALSGANNEQFF

V gene: TRBV7-9
D gene: .
CDR3 protein: CASSIGAGAEAFF

V gene: TRBV12-3/TRBV12-4
D gene: TRBD1
CDR3 protein: CASRLATGGSGYTF

V gene: TRBV7-3
D gene: .
CDR3 protein: CASSSGVDGELFF

V gene: TRBV11-3
D gene: TRBD1
CDR3 protein: CASSYTGTGWSYEQYF

V gene: TRBV7-2
D gene: .
CDR3 protein: CASSLDLVGETQYF

V gene: TRBV12-3/TRBV12-4
D gene: TRBD1
CDR3 protein: CASSPRTGGGYTF

V gene: TRBV29-1
D gene: .
CDR3 protein: CSVGTDPANYGYTF

V gene: TRBV7-9
D gene: TRBD2
CDR3 protein: CASSRRGGKNYEQYF

V gene: TRBV6-1
D gene: .
CDR3 protein: CATPPPTRGYEQYF

V gene: TRBV28
D gene: .
CDR3 protein: CASSLSYNEKLFF

V gene: TRBV9
D gene: .
CDR3 protein: CASQGRGPPYNEQFF

V gene: TRBV14
D gene: .
CDR3 protein: CASSPLTRGQDEQFF

V gene: TRBV20-1
D gene: .
CDR3 protein: CSAGRREQYF

V gene: TRBV30
D gene: .
CDR3 protein: CACRYQVNTGELFF